This TCR beta chain stems from a study of T cell repertoires in cytomegalovirus infection (dated by TCRdb to the late 2010s). Regarding the research as a whole: The peptide stimulations were aimed at well-studied HLA-B-restricted epitopes as well as recently identified HLA-C-restricted CMV epitopes, whose presentation resists viral immunomodulation. Donor HLA type was relevant to the analysis, because carriage of CMV infection together with the matching HLA type was indicated by public TCR beta signatures. Overall results and qualifications from the work: Carriers of CMV infection plus the relevant HLA type were discriminated by the cumulative frequency of public TCR beta family members in the study cohort and in an independent roughly 400-donor cohort. The ex vivo response was dominated by HLA-C-restricted CMV-specific TCR beta clonotypes, and the single most frequent clonotype in two of eight donors was supplied by these HLA-C-restricted clonotypes.

In light of the paper, this sample's treatment or condition label describes: in vitro stimulation with specific CMV peptide epitopes to enrich CMV-specific T cells. Sequencing used an Illumina HiSeq 1500. TCRdb cleaned the public reads at Q25 with fastp, built clones with MiXCR and kept in-frame beta chains. Rows matching on CDR3 protein sequence are summarized as one entry with the most common DNA and genes. The sample profile shows 110,000 or so distinct CDR3 sequences; 30% of them were found once. Jointly, the top ten make up less than 45% of the sample. V and J lose 7 bases and 4 bases, and a span of 13 bases separates them. Including cysteine and phenylalanine, the CDR3 has 14 amino acids. Only the CDR3 region is kept as DNA, spanning 42 bases read in frame from base 1. CDR1 and CDR2 (MDHEN, SYDVKM) derive from the germline V gene. A remark on this clonotype: Which antigen it targets is not known. Base qualities are not at hand, and no much larger clone is one base apart.

The material was CD8+ T cells from cultured PBMCs, obtained from culture after CMV antigen stimulation. The TCR sequence derives from a human donor in good health (CMV status not recorded). Some clones in this sample may be carry-over from other donors' samples. The sequence joins TRBV28 to TRBJ2-2; possibly the D gene is TRBD1, per 5 matching bases. CDR3 region: CASTQGRITGELFF. DNA sequence: TGTGCCAGCACCCAGGGCAGAATCACCGGGGAGCTGTTTTTT.